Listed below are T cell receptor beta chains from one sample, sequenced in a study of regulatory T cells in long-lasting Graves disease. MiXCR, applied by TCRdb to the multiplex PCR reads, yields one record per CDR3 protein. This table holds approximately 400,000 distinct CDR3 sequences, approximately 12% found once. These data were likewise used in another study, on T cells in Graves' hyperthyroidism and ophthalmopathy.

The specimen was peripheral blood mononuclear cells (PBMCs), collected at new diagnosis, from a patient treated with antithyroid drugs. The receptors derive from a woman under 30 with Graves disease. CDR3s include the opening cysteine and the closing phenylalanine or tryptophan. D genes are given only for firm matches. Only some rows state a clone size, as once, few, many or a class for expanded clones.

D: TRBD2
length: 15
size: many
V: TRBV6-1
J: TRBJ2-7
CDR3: CASRKAGDLPSERDF
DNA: TGTGCCAGCAGGAAAGCGGGAGATCTCCCTTCGGAGCGGGACTTC

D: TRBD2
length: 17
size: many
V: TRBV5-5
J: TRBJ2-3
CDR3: CASSLDLAGWGTDTQYF
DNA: TGTGCCAGCAGCTTGGACTTAGCGGGATGGGGTACAGATACGCAGTATTTT

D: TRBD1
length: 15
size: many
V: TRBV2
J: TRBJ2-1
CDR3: CARIDREGVYNEQFF
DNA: TGTGCCAGGATAGACAGGGAAGGGGTATACAATGAGCAGTTCTTC

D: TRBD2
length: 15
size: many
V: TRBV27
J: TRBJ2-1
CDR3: CASSLSPSGYNEQFF
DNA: TGTGCCAGCAGTTTATCGCCTAGCGGGTACAATGAGCAGTTCTTC

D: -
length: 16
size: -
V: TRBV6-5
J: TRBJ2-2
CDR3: CASSGLPGGGLGELFF
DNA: TGTGCCAGCAGTGGGCTGCCTGGGGGGGGCCTCGGGGAGCTGTTTTTT

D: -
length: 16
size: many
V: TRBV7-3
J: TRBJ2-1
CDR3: CASSLQEGTSYNEQFF
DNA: TGTGCCAGCAGCCTCCAAGAGGGGACCTCCTACAATGAGCAGTTCTTC

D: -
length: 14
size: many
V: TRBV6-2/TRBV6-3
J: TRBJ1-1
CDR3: CASRRGMMNTEAFF
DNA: TGTGCCAGCCGGCGGGGGATGATGAACACTGAAGCTTTCTTT

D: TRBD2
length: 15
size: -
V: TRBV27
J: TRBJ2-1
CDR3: CASSSRLAGANEQFF
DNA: TGTGCCAGCAGTTCTAGACTAGCGGGGGCCAATGAGCAGTTCTTC

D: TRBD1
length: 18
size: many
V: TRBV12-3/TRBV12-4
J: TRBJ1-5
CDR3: CASSLGQGAFGSNQPQHF
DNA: TGTGCCAGCAGTTTAGGACAGGGGGCCTTTGGTAGCAATCAGCCCCAGCATTTT

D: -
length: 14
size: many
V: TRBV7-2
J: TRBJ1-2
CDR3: CASSTSQQQSGYTF
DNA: TGTGCCAGCAGCACTTCCCAACAGCAAAGTGGCTACACCTTC

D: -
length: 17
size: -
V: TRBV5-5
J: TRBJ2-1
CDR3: CASSLGLRLASYNEQFF
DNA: TGTGCCAGCAGCTTGGGTTTGAGGCTAGCATCCTACAATGAGCAGTTCTTC

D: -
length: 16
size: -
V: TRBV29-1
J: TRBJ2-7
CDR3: CSVEGHPVPGGYEQYF
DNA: TGCAGCGTTGAAGGCCATCCGGTCCCCGGGGGCTACGAGCAGTACTTC

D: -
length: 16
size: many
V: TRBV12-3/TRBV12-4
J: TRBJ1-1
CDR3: CASSLGPRGSGTEAFF
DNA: TGTGCCAGCAGTTTGGGGCCCCGGGGGTCTGGCACTGAAGCTTTCTTT

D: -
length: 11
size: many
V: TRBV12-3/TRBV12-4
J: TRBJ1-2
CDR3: CASSLFGETRF
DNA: TGTGCCAGCAGTCTGTTCGGGGAAACGCGCTTC

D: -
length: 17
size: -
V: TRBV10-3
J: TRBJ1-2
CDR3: CAISESFTRDGRHGYTF
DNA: TGTGCCATCAGTGAGTCCTTTACCCGGGACGGGCGCCATGGCTACACCTTC